This T cell receptor beta chain comes out of a study of blood T cell repertoires in COVID-19. For the study at large: From T cells, B-cell-depleted T cells, or PBMCs came the material, which was cDNA or gDNA.

Per the study methods: Estimates of nucleated cell counts were drawn from the amplification of reference gene primers. Using immunoSEQ multiplex PCR, the repertoire was profiled, and TCRdb retains in-frame clones only, with some absent. V and J calls and clone size are as listed in that table; D and trimming were resolved from the DNA. The table includes nearly 50,000 clones, about 84% detected once. Trimming left V 1 base short and J 4 bases short, with 14 bases between. Germline CDR1 and CDR2: SGHTA and FQGNSA. The CDR3 has 15 residues. The J gene is TRBJ2-7, the V gene TRBV7-2; no reliable D call. Sequencing was performed on peripheral blood. This clonotype was obtained from a woman in her sixties or seventies with acute or convalescent COVID-19. CDR3 nucleotide sequence: TGTGCCAGCAGCTTAGGAGGCCAGCCCCTTTACGAGCAGTACTTC. It encodes CASSLGGQPLYEQYF.